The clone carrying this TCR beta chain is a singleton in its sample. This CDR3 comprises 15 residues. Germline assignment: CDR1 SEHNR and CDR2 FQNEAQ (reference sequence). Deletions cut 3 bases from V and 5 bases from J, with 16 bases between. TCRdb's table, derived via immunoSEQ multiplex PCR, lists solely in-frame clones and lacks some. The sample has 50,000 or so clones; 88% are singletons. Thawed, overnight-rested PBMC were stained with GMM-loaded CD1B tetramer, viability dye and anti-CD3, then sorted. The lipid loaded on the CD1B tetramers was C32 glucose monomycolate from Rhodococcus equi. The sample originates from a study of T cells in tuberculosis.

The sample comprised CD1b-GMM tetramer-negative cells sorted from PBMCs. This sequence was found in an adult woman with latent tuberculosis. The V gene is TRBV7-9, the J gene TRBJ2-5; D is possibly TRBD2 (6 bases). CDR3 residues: CASSFLGGPGETQYF. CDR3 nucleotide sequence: TGTGCCAGCAGCTTTCTCGGAGGGCCAGGGGAGACCCAGTACTTC.